The 16 T cell receptor beta chains below were found in one sample sequenced in a study of T-cell reconstitution after alpha-beta-depleted transplantation in children. Unique molecular identifiers featured in how the TCRbeta library was prepared. TCRdb fed the PCR reads into MiXCR, producing one record per CDR3 protein. The sample carries over 200,000 distinct CDR3 sequences, 11% recorded once. This sample comprised PBMCs, obtained before TCRalphabeta/CD19-depleted stem cell transplant. These receptors were obtained from a child under two years old with acute myeloid leukemia, due to receive a stem cell transplant.

This clonotype has ten or more counts. The chain employs TRBV7-8 and TRBJ2-7; 9 bases map to TRBD1. Losses at the gene ends were 5 bases for V and 3 bases for J; bases not matched to a gene: 8. The V gene's germline CDR1 is SGHVS and CDR2 FQNEAQ. CDR3 length: 15 amino acids. The CDR3 region is CASSPGVTGGYEQYF. Here the CDR3 DNA reads TGTGCCAGCAGCCCCGGGGTGACAGGGGGCTACGAGCAGTACTTC. The whole variable domain, remainder taken from reference TRBV7-8 and TRBJ2-7, is GAGVSQSPRYKVAKRGQDVALRCDPISGHVSLFWYQQALGQGPEFLTYFQNEAQLDKSGLPSDRFFAERPEGSVSTLKIQRTQQEDSAVYLCASSPGVTGGYEQYFGPGTRLTVT.

Ten or more counts support this clonotype. The germline gene is not matched at one end of the junction; a read error may be the cause. V gene TRBV5-1 combines with J gene TRBJ1-2; possible D gene TRBD1, 5 bases. The CDR3 is made up of 14 amino acids. Germline lookup yields CDR1 SGHRS and CDR2 YFSETQ. The CDR3 is CASSLGTNNYGYTF. CDR3 DNA: TGCGCCAGCAGTTTGGGGACCAATAACTATGGCTACACCTTC.

At least ten counts were recorded for this clonotype. The chain is built from TRBV12-3 or TRBV12-4 and TRBJ2-7, with D possibly TRBD2 on 5 matching bases. Trimming shortened V by 3 bases and J by 4 bases, and 7 bases separated the two germline ends. There are 12 residues in the CDR3. CDR3 region: CASSFEGYEQYF. CDR3 coding DNA: TGTGCCAGCAGTTTTGAGGGTTACGAGCAGTACTTC.

This clonotype showed up many times. V is TRBV7-2 and J is TRBJ2-5; the match to TRBD2 covers 8 bases. Germline V CDR1 and CDR2: SGHTA, FQGNSA. After removal of 4 bases from V and 9 bases from J, the junction contained 13 bases not matched to a gene. The CDR3 sequence is 15 residues long. CDR3 coding DNA: TGTGCCAGCAGCTCCAATGTCGGCGGGGGGCTGTCCCAGTACTTC. Amino acids: CASSSNVGGGLSQYF.

This clonotype was recorded at least ten times. The genes are TRBV20-1 and TRBJ1-1; D remains ambiguous. Between the trimmed V and J ends, which lost 2 bases and 1 base, there was a span of 5 bases. Germline loops: CDR1 DFQATT, CDR2 SNEGSKA (reference sequence). CDR3 length: 12 residues. The DNA for the CDR3 is TGCAGTGCTAGACAGCCGAACACTGAAGCTTTCTTT. Encoded protein: CSARQPNTEAFF.

V is TRBV19 and J is TRBJ2-1; D possibly corresponds to TRBD1 (5 bases). This CDR3 is built from 15 residues. V gave up 4 bases and J gave up 0 bases, with 10 bases separating them. Germline-derived CDR1 and CDR2 are LNHDA and SQIVND (reference sequence). The DNA for the CDR3 is TGTGCCAGTAGTAACGACAGCTACTCCTACAATGAGCAGTTCTTC. It yields the protein CASSNDSYSYNEQFF.

There are many counts of this clonotype. The chain has TRBV3-1 and TRBJ2-3; no reliable D call. The CDR3 contains 12 residues. The germline gives CDR1 LGHDT, CDR2 YNNKEL (reference sequence). The V end lost 8 bases, the J end lost 1 base, and 7 bases lay between the germline ends. The CDR3 DNA reads TGTGCCAGCGGTTCCGGCACAGATACGCAGTATTTT. The encoded protein is CASGSGTDTQYF.

This clonotype was seen ten or more times. In nucleotides, the CDR3 is TGTGCCAGCAGCGGACGGGACGTGGTGGACTATGGCTACACCTTC. Its protein product is CASSGRDVVDYGYTF. V gene TRBV7-9 combines with J gene TRBJ1-2, with D possibly being TRBD1 (5 bases). The V gene lost 5 bases and the J gene lost 3 bases, with 16 bases spanning the gap. The CDR3 length is 15 residues. Germline V gene data show CDR1 as SEHNR and CDR2 as FQNEAQ (reference sequence).

This clonotype was observed many times. This sequence joins TRBV6-5 and TRBJ1-5; no definite D call. With 0 bases removed from V and 5 bases from J, the gap between germline ends came to 5 bases. The CDR3 is 13 amino acids. Germline V lookup: CDR1 MNHEY, CDR2 SVGAGI. CDR3 DNA sequence: TGTGCCAGCAGTTACTCAGTCTATCAGCCCCAGCATTTT. Protein: CASSYSVYQPQHF.

This clonotype was picked up a small number of times. The V call is TRBV11-2, the J call TRBJ1-2; D is possibly TRBD1 (5 bases). Per germline, CDR1 SGHAT and CDR2 FQNNGV. This CDR3 is built from 13 residues. V gave up 5 bases and J gave up 5 bases, with 12 bases separating them. The CDR3 bases are TGTGCCAGCAGCGGTGGGGCATATTATGGCTACACCTTC. Translated, it gives CASSGGAYYGYTF.

This clonotype was counted at least ten times. This rearrangement joins TRBV15 to TRBJ2-3; TRBD1 is a possible D gene (5 bases). V lost 1 base to trimming and J lost 3 bases, with 8 bases between them. The CDR3 is 14 residues long. Germline V gene sequence: CDR1 LNHNV, CDR2 YYDKDF (reference sequence). The CDR3 nucleotides read TGTGCCACCAGCAGAGTCAGGGCAACAGATACGCAGTATTTT. It specifies CATSRVRATDTQYF.

This clonotype was detected ten times or more. The genes are TRBV28 and TRBJ2-3; D is uncertain. Germline V gene sequence: CDR1 MDHEN, CDR2 SYDVKM. Trimming shortened V by 1 base and J by 0 bases, and 8 bases separated the two germline ends. CDR3 size: 15 residues. The CDR3 spells CASSLFSASTDTQYF. Written as DNA, the CDR3 is TGTGCCAGCAGTTTATTTTCGGCTAGCACAGATACGCAGTATTTT.

For this clonotype: Possible read error: a much larger clone is one base away. The V gene is TRBV5-1, the J gene TRBJ1-1; D is unresolved. The CDR3 spans 13 residues. Germline CDR1 and CDR2: SGHRS and YFSETQ. The CDR3 DNA follows: TGCGCCAGCATCTTGACATCGAACACTGAAGCTTTCTTT. Its protein product is CASILTSNTEAFF.

This clonotype occurred many times. The chain recombines TRBV20-1 with TRBJ2-4; TRBD2 aligns across 10 bases. The CDR3 is made up of 14 amino acids. Germline trimming cut 6 bases from V and 10 bases from J; bases unmatched to any gene: 12. CDR1 and CDR2 (germline): DFQATT, SNEGSKA (reference sequence). The CDR3 region is CSAPAGGPFGIQYF. CDR3 sequence (DNA): TGCAGTGCCCCAGCGGGAGGGCCTTTTGGGATTCAGTACTTC.

There are many counts of this clonotype. The chain joins TRBV6-1 to TRBJ1-2, with D maybe TRBD1 (6 bases). The CDR3 has 10 amino acids. CDR1 is MNHNS and CDR2 is SASEGT in the germline V gene. V shed 7 bases and J shed 8 bases, with 8 bases lying between them. CDR3 DNA sequence: TGTGCCAGCACAGGGGAAGGCTACACCTTC. Its protein product is CASTGEGYTF.

In its sample, this clonotype was seen many times. V usage is TRBV20-1 and J usage is TRBJ1-1, with D perhaps TRBD1 (6 bases). CDR3 size: 14 residues. Germline V lookup: CDR1 DFQATT, CDR2 SNEGSKA (reference sequence). V lost 0 bases and J 11 bases, leaving 19 bases between the germline ends. The CDR3 region has the DNA TGCAGTGCTAGAGAGGGCGGTGCGAGAGGGGGGGCTTTCTTT. It codes for CSAREGGARGGAFF.